A single sample is the source of the 32 T cell receptor beta chains below, sequenced in a study of Graves' ophthalmopathy and Graves' hyperthyroidism. Beta-chain TCR CDR3 regions were amplified from RNA transcripts. Second-round multiplex PCR came after a first-round RT-PCR that employed HTBI primers. TCRdb called the multiplex PCR reads again in MiXCR, with one record for every CDR3 protein. The sample contains about 740,000 distinct CDR3 sequences, 40% of which appear only once. Sequencing input: peripheral blood. These receptors all stem from an adult man with Graves' ophthalmopathy.

This clonotype was counted many times. The genes are TRBV7-2 and TRBJ1-1; D not certain. Germline V gives CDR1 SGHTA, CDR2 FQGNSA. Trimming removed 8 bases from V and 4 bases from J, with 14 bases in between. The CDR3 spans 13 residues. The CDR3 bases are TGTGCCAGCGCTACCGGGCCGGGCACTGAAGCTTTCTTT. Translation gives CASATGPGTEAFF.

CDR3 sequence reads: CASSPWDRGEQYF. The DNA for the CDR3 is TGTGCCAGTAGTCCCTGGGACAGGGGCGAGCAGTACTTC. The V and J genes are TRBV19 and TRBJ2-7, with 10 positions matching TRBD1. V dropped 5 bases and J dropped 6; count of bases not matched to a gene: 4. Germline CDR1 and CDR2: LNHDA and SQIVND (reference sequence). There are 13 residues in the CDR3.

Ten or more counts support this clonotype. The chain recombines TRBV7-6 with TRBJ1-6; TRBD1 aligns across 9 bases. The CDR3 has 14 amino acids. CDR1 SGHVS and CDR2 FNYEAQ come from the germline V gene. V was clipped by 5 bases and J by 9 bases; unmatched bases: 5. CDR3 in DNA: TGTGCCAGCAGCCAGGGACAGGGTCCTTCACCCCTCCACTTT. Translated, it gives CASSQGQGPSPLHF.

The V gene is TRBV25-1, the J gene TRBJ2-2; TRBD1 is a possible D gene (5 bases). This CDR3 is built from 14 residues. Germline loops: CDR1 MGHDK, CDR2 SYGVNS. V lost 8 bases to trimming and J lost 4 bases, with 14 bases between them. CDR3: CASSRDRTTGELFF. For the CDR3, the DNA is TGTGCCAGCTCTCGTGACAGAACCACCGGGGAGCTGTTTTTT.

V and J are TRBV12-3 or TRBV12-4 and TRBJ1-3; D gene ambiguous. CDR3 length equals 15 residues. The V and J ends lost 6 bases and 2 bases respectively, with 14 bases between them. The CDR3 spells CASREARGTGNTIYF. The CDR3 nucleotides read TGTGCCAGCAGGGAAGCTCGGGGAACTGGAAACACCATATATTTT.

The J gene is TRBJ2-2, the V gene TRBV29-1, with D possibly matching TRBD2 (6 bases). The CDR3 totals 12 residues. Germline V lookup: CDR1 SQVTM, CDR2 ANQGSEA. V lost 7 bases, J lost 8 bases, and 14 bases lay in between. CDR3 sequence (DNA): TGCAGCGGGGGGGTAGTAAATGGGGAGCTGTTTTTT. Its protein product is CSGGVVNGELFF.

With respect to this clonotype: A junction boundary mismatches the germline segment, possibly from a read error. This rearrangement joins TRBV10-1 to TRBJ1-5; D ambiguous. The CDR3 is 14 residues long. Germline CDR1 reads WNHNN; CDR2 reads SYGVQD (reference sequence). Here the CDR3 DNA reads TGTGCCATCAGTGGAGAGGGCGCGGGTCAGCCCCAGCATTTT. Encoded protein: CAISGEGAGQPQHF.

This sequence joins TRBV2 and TRBJ1-3, with D possibly being TRBD1 (5 bases). Germline CDR1 reads SNHLY; CDR2 reads FYNNEI. The CDR3 has 14 residues. V lost 6 bases and J 0 bases, leaving 9 bases between the germline ends. Written as DNA, the CDR3 is TGTGCCAGCAGCAGGGTCCTCTCTGGAAACACCATATATTTT. Translated, it gives CASSRVLSGNTIYF. The variable domain in full, completed from reference TRBV2 and TRBJ1-3, reads EPEVTQTPSHQVTQMGQEVILRCVPISNHLYFYWYRQILGQKVEFLVSFYNNEISEKSEIFDDQFSVERPDGSNFTLKIRSTKLEDSAMYFCASSRVLSGNTIYFGEGSWLTVV.

About this clonotype: An end of the junction differs from the germline gene, which may be a read error. The chain combines TRBV12-3 or TRBV12-4 with TRBJ1-1; D ambiguous. The CDR3 runs 15 residues. The CDR3 DNA follows: TGTGCCAGCAGGCCAGGCTGGGAGGTCGGGCCTGAAGCTTCCTTT. Translating gives CASRPGWEVGPEASF.

Notes on this clonotype: This sequence may be a read error, since a much larger clone differs from it by one base. Without the conserved terminal phenylalanine or tryptophan, this CDR3 likely stems from a read error. This rearrangement joins TRBV24-1 to TRBJ1-5, with TRBD1 matching 8 bases. The V gene's germline CDR1 is KGHDR and CDR2 SFDVKD. This CDR3 is 14 amino acids long. The CDR3 loop reads CASSGGTGHQPQHL. DNA of the CDR3: TGTGCCAGCAGTGGGGGGACAGGTCATCAGCCCCAGCATCTT.

CDR3 nucleotides: TGCAGTGCTAGAGATAGGACTAGCGGGGACACCGGGGAGCTGTTTTTT. It codes for CSARDRTSGDTGELFF. The chain couples TRBV20-1 to TRBJ2-2, with 12 bases identical to TRBD2. The CDR3 extends over 16 amino acids. V lost 0 bases, J lost 3 bases, and 2 bases stayed unmatched. The germline V gene encodes CDR1 DFQATT and CDR2 SNEGSKA (reference sequence).

Remarks on this clonotype: Relative to the germline gene, one junction end is altered; a read error may explain this. The V gene is TRBV25-1, the J gene TRBJ1-1, with a tentative D call TRBD1 (5 bases). Per the germline V gene, CDR1 is MGHDK and CDR2 is SYGVNS. This CDR3 is 15 amino acids long. CDR3 in DNA: TGTGCCAGCAGTGCCGGACAAGGAGGGTTTGCTGAAGCTTTTTTT. Its protein is CASSAGQGGFAEAFF.

This clonotype has just a few counts. One end of the junction is discordant with germline, which a read error may explain. The chain recombines TRBV7-2 with TRBJ2-5; 9 bases are shared with TRBD2. The CDR3 sequence is 16 residues long. Germline V lookup: CDR1 SGHTA, CDR2 FQGNSA. Written as DNA, the CDR3 is TGTGCCTGCAGCGTTCCAAGCGGGGGGTACCAAGAGACCCAGTACTTC. Translated: CACSVPSGGYQETQYF.

The V call is TRBV12-3 or TRBV12-4, the J call TRBJ2-5; no clear D. This CDR3 comprises 13 residues. V was cut by 4 bases and J by 5 bases, with 11 bases left in between. CDR3 loop: CASSSTERETQYF. For the CDR3, the DNA is TGTGCCAGCAGTTCAACCGAGAGGGAGACCCAGTACTTC.

On this clonotype itself: One end of the junction is discordant with germline, which a read error may explain. V gene TRBV7-9 combines with J gene TRBJ1-1; the D gene is possibly TRBD1 (6 bases). The CDR3 is 16 amino acids. CDR1 is SEHNR and CDR2 is FQNEAQ in the germline V gene (reference sequence). The CDR3 protein is CASSQEGVYMNTEAFF. The CDR3 DNA reads TGCGCCAGCAGCCAAGAGGGGGTGTATATGAACACTGAAGCTTTCTTT.

J is TRBJ1-1 and V is TRBV19; 8 bases match TRBD1. Trimming at V came to 3 bases and at J to 7 bases, leaving 4 bases not matched to a gene. Looked up from germline, CDR1 is LNHDA and CDR2 is SQIVND (reference sequence). The CDR3 contains 13 residues. CDR3 region: CASSISGQGEAFF. DNA of the CDR3: TGTGCCAGTAGTATTAGTGGACAGGGTGAAGCTTTCTTT.

The chain employs TRBV29-1 and TRBJ2-5; possibly TRBD2 for D (5 bases). Looked up from germline, CDR1 is SQVTM and CDR2 is ANQGSEA. This CDR3 contains 13 residues. Trimming took off 8 bases at V and 0 bases at J, with 13 bases between the two ends. CDR3 sequence: CSQVPGYQETQYF. The DNA for the CDR3 is TGCAGCCAAGTGCCGGGGTACCAAGAGACCCAGTACTTC.

Details on this clonotype: A read error is likely here: a far larger clone is one base away. V is TRBV7-2 and J is TRBJ2-5; TRBD2 matches 8 bases. The germline V gene has CDR1 SGHTA and CDR2 FQGNSA. The CDR3 loop spans 13 amino acids. With 4 bases clipped from V and 4 bases from J, the junction kept 2 bases outside the gene matches. For the CDR3, the DNA is TGTGCCAGCAGCTGGCTAGCGGGAGAGACCCAGTACTTC. It yields the protein CASSWLAGETQYF.

This clonotype has only a few counts. This chain joins TRBV6-6 and TRBJ1-3; D is unresolved. Germline values: CDR1 MNHNY, CDR2 SVGAGI (reference sequence). CDR3 size: 16 residues. Between the trimmed V and J ends, which lost 5 bases and 1 base, there was a span of 15 bases. CDR3 residues: CASSEGLWESGNTIYF. Written as DNA, the CDR3 is TGTGCCAGCAGTGAAGGTCTTTGGGAATCTGGAAACACCATATATTTT.

This chain links TRBV2 with TRBJ2-5; 8 nucleotides line up with TRBD1. Germline loops: CDR1 SNHLY, CDR2 FYNNEI. The CDR3 totals 14 residues. The V gene end was trimmed by 8 bases and the J gene end by 5 bases; junction bases not matched to a gene: 10. Here the CDR3 DNA reads TGTGCCAGCGGGTTCGACAGGGGTCTGGAGACCCAGTACTTC. Its translation: CASGFDRGLETQYF.

The CDR3 bases are TGTGCCATCAGTACGGAACAGGGAAGCACTGAAGCTTTCTTT. It yields the protein CAISTEQGSTEAFF. The gene calls are TRBV10-3 and TRBJ1-1; tentative D call: TRBD1 (6 bases). V dropped 5 bases and J dropped 4 bases, with 14 bases sitting between them. Germline CDR1 is ENHRY and CDR2 is SYGVKD. This CDR3 region has 14 residues.

This clonotype is a singleton in its sample. The rearrangement joins TRBV7-9 to TRBJ2-2; 8 positions agree with TRBD2. This CDR3 spans 19 amino acids. The J segment lost 1 base and the V segment lost 2 bases, leaving 12 bases of the junction unmatched. Germline CDR1 SEHNR, CDR2 FQNEAQ (reference sequence). The CDR3 spells CASSLRPGVAGKNTGELFF. CDR3 nucleotide sequence: TGTGCCAGCAGCTTACGTCCCGGGGTAGCGGGGAAGAACACCGGGGAGCTGTTTTTT.

This rearrangement joins TRBV24-1 to TRBJ2-2; D is undetermined. Trimming took off 7 bases at V and 0 bases at J, with 11 bases between the two ends. The CDR3 is made up of 15 amino acids. Germline CDR1 reads KGHDR; CDR2 reads SFDVKD. The CDR3 loop is CATRKGMSNTGELFF. In nucleotides, the CDR3 is TGTGCCACCAGAAAGGGTATGTCGAACACCGGGGAGCTGTTTTTT.

V is TRBV6-5 and J is TRBJ1-2, with 7 nucleotides matching TRBD1. CDR3 length equals 12 residues. CDR1 is MNHEY, CDR2 SVGAGI, per germline. Trimming removed 8 bases from V and 7 bases from J; junction bases left unmatched: 7. CDR3: CASHSRDSGYTF. CDR3 bases: TGTGCCAGCCACAGTCGGGACAGTGGCTACACCTTC.

This clonotype was seen at least ten times. The rearrangement joins TRBV6-1 to TRBJ1-5; possible D gene TRBD1, 5 bases. The CDR3 runs 12 residues. Looked up from germline, CDR1 is MNHNS and CDR2 is SASEGT. The germline V and J ends were trimmed by 4 bases and 13 bases, with 14 bases remaining between them. The CDR3 DNA reads TGTGCCAGCAGTGGACAGACAGAGCAGCAGCATTTT. Its protein product is CASSGQTEQQHF.

This clonotype was detected many times. V usage is TRBV20-1 and J usage is TRBJ1-6; possible D gene TRBD1, 6 bases. The CDR3 extends over 15 amino acids. Deletions cut 2 bases from V and 7 bases from J, with 15 bases between. CDR1 DFQATT and CDR2 SNEGSKA come from the germline V gene (reference sequence). CDR3 nucleotides: TGCAGTGCTAGACGAACAGGGTCGGCGAATTCACCCCTCCACTTT. Protein sequence: CSARRTGSANSPLHF.

This clonotype was observed a few times. The rearrangement links TRBV29-1 to TRBJ2-3, with D perhaps TRBD1 (6 bases). V was clipped by 4 bases and J by 1 base, with 12 bases between them. Germline V gene lookup returns CDR1 SQVTM and CDR2 ANQGSEA. The CDR3 length is 14 residues. The CDR3 nucleotides are TGCAGCGTTGTGACAGGCGGGCGCACAGATACGCAGTATTTT. Translating gives CSVVTGGRTDTQYF.

The V and J genes are TRBV13 and TRBJ1-5; D might be TRBD1 (5 bases). CDR3 length: 14 residues. Between the trimmed V and J ends, which lost 5 bases and 5 bases, there was a span of 13 bases. Germline V gene sequence: CDR1 PRHDT, CDR2 FYEKMQ (reference sequence). The CDR3 loop is CASSTSGTDQPQHF. CDR3 DNA sequence: TGTGCCAGCAGCACCTCGGGGACGGATCAGCCCCAGCATTTT. Based on the CDR3 plus reference TRBV13 and TRBJ1-5, the full variable domain is AAGVIQSPRHLIKEKRETATLKCYPIPRHDTVYWYQQGPGQDPQFLISFYEKMQSDKGSIPDRFSAQQFSDYHSELNMSSLELGDSALYFCASSTSGTDQPQHFGDGTRLSIL.

This clonotype was found many times. DNA of the CDR3: TGTGCCACCAGTGATGCCCGAGGGGGGAGGCATCAGCCCCAGCATTTT. The encoded protein is CATSDARGGRHQPQHF. This chain joins TRBV24-1 and TRBJ1-5; D might be TRBD1 (6 bases). Trimming cost V 3 bases and J 5 bases, with 16 bases left between them. The CDR3 is 16 residues long. The germline gives CDR1 KGHDR, CDR2 SFDVKD.

There are a few counts of this clonotype. V usage is TRBV7-6 and J usage is TRBJ2-2; maybe TRBD1 (5 bases). V lost 0 bases and J lost 2, with 10 bases in between. The CDR3 consists of 16 residues. The germline V gene has CDR1 SGHVS and CDR2 FNYEAQ. CDR3 nucleotide sequence: TGTGCCAGCAGCTTAGCCCAGGGAACCAACACCGGGGAGCTGTTTTTT. Encoded protein: CASSLAQGTNTGELFF.

At least ten counts were recorded for this clonotype. The J gene is TRBJ1-1, the V gene TRBV7-9; D is unresolved. The V end lost 4 bases, the J end lost 3 bases, and 12 bases lay between the germline ends. Germline loops: CDR1 SEHNR, CDR2 FQNEAQ (reference sequence). There are 14 residues in the CDR3. The CDR3 DNA sequence: TGTGCCAGCAGCTCGGACTTAGGGCACACTGAAGCTTTCTTT. Translation: CASSSDLGHTEAFF.

The V gene is TRBV14, the J gene TRBJ2-7, with 7 bases matching TRBD2. The CDR3 length is 16 residues. The V gene end was trimmed by 4 bases and the J gene end by 2 bases; junction bases not matched to a gene: 11. CDR1 is SGHDN and CDR2 is FVKESK in the germline V gene. This CDR3 is CASSPRTSGTTYEQYF. The CDR3 nucleotides are TGTGCCAGCAGCCCCAGAACCAGCGGGACCACCTACGAGCAGTACTTC.